What follows describes a single T cell receptor beta chain. As yet, its antigen is unknown. Through a sample-barcoded 5' primer and a J-beta primer mix, a second PCR was run for about 6 to 11 cycles. With 12 random nucleotides, a template-switch adaptor tagged each individual cDNA molecule. All samples yielded 3 million or more CDR3-containing paired-end reads. TCRdb reprocessed the 5' RACE reads with MiXCR, giving one entry per CDR3 protein. The sample lists under 2 million distinct CDR3 sequences, roughly 32% seen once, with about 10% in the top ten. Per the germline V gene, CDR1 is SGHVS and CDR2 is FQNEAQ. V was shortened by 5 bases and J by 3 bases, with 15 bases between the two germline ends. The CDR3 runs 15 residues. This sample is part of a study of blood T cells in healthy people across ages. General observations from the study: Across the age range, TCR beta diversity per million T cells fell in a roughly linear way.

Per sample, at least 5.5 micrograms of total RNA were extracted. This chain connects TRBV7-8 to TRBJ2-3; D is perhaps TRBD2 (6 bases). This TCR came from a woman aged 30 to 39 in good health. The sample consisted of blood. The CDR3 spells CASSPRGYVTDTQYF. CDR3 DNA: TGTGCCAGCAGCCCACGGGGGTATGTTACAGATACGCAGTATTTT.